One sample yielded the 5 T cell receptor beta chains listed below, sequenced in a study of low-dose radiotherapy and immunotherapy resistance in tumors. Both TCRalpha and TCRbeta chains were reverse transcribed with V-gene-specific primers. With a V-primer adapter and a constant-region primer, TCRs were amplified for approximately 19 PCR cycles. TCRdb re-called the reads through MiXCR, storing one row per CDR3 protein. Of roughly 30,000 distinct CDR3 sequences in the sample, approximately 54% were seen once. Time point defined: after trial treatment. Regarding treatment: LDRT plus nivolumab, ipilimumab, low-dose cyclophosphamide and aspirin (RACIN trial). The sequences come from PBMCs, collected after low-dose radiotherapy plus immunotherapy. These receptors originate from a male donor with gallbladder cancer.

A note on this clonotype: A far larger clone lies a single base away; this is likely a read error. CDR3 sequence reads: CASSPLVSGSFNEQYF. CDR3 bases: TGTGCCAGCAGCCCCCTCGTTAGCGGGAGTTTCAATGAGCAGTACTTC. This chain connects TRBV28 to TRBJ2-7; 9 bases fit TRBD2. J gave up 7 bases and V 6 bases, and 16 bases lay outside the gene matches. The V gene's germline CDR1 is MDHEN and CDR2 SYDVKM. The CDR3 has 16 amino acids.

J is TRBJ2-7 and V is TRBV6-6; TRBD1 or TRBD2 may be the D gene (5 bases each). This CDR3 contains 17 residues. Germline assignment: CDR1 MNHNY and CDR2 SVGAGI (reference sequence). Trimming stripped 5 bases from V and 5 bases from J, with 25 bases between. CDR3 protein: CASSKASGPNSPHEQYF. In nucleotides, the CDR3 is TGTGCCAGCAGTAAGGCCTCGGGACCCAACTCCCCCCACGAGCAGTACTTC.

A word on this clonotype: A far larger clone is a single base away, which makes a read error likely. The rearrangement uses TRBV23-1 and TRBJ2-5, with D unclear. TRBV23-1 is an ORF; its function is uncertain. CDR3 length: 18 residues. V dropped 0 bases and J dropped 11 bases, with 28 bases sitting between them. For the CDR3, the DNA is TGCGCCAGCAGTCAATCTGCATGCCCTTCTTGCTCCTACAATGAGCAGTACTTC. It encodes CASSQSACPSCSYNEQYF.

The chain is built from TRBV28 and TRBJ1-6; 10 bases line up with TRBD1. The junction had 8 bases not matched to a gene; V was cut back by 5 bases and J by 10 bases. This CDR3 has 15 residues. Germline assignment: CDR1 MDHEN and CDR2 SYDVKM. The CDR3 DNA is TGTGCCAGCAGTGCCACCGGGACAGGGGCGTCACCCCTCCACTTT. It specifies CASSATGTGASPLHF.

In its sample, this clonotype was seen many times. V gene TRBV3-1 combines with J gene TRBJ2-5, with D perhaps matching TRBD1 (6 bases). V lost 4 bases, J lost 5 bases, and 14 bases lay in between. Germline V gives CDR1 LGHDT, CDR2 YNNKEL (reference sequence). This CDR3 is built from 14 residues. CDR3 region: CASSLAGAGETQYF. The CDR3 DNA is TGTGCCAGCAGCCTCGCAGGGGCAGGGGAGACCCAGTACTTC.